The T cell receptor (beta chain) described here comes from a study of regulatory T cells in long-lasting Graves disease. The authors built TCR beta libraries using iRepertoire HTBI primers and Arm-PCR of CDR3 regions. Each CDR3 protein gets one entry after TCRdb re-called the multiplex PCR reads with MiXCR. Of hundreds of thousands of distinct CDR3 sequences listed, around 20% are singletons. This CDR3 is built from 15 residues. The V gene end was trimmed by 6 bases and the J gene end by 6 bases; junction bases not matched to a gene: 7. CDR1 and CDR2 (germline): MNHNS, SASEGT. Specified time point: persistent/refractory GD, antithyroid drugs over 5 years with positive TRAb. The TCR library used RNA extracted from PBMCs.

The chain joins TRBV6-1 to TRBJ2-7; TRBD2 matches at 14 bases. Sequences were derived from peripheral blood mononuclear cells (PBMCs), sampled when the disease was refractory, from a patient treated with antithyroid drugs. The source of this sequence is a female donor with Graves disease. The DNA of the CDR3 is TGTGCCAGCAGGACTAGCGGGAGGGCCCTCAGCGAGCAGTACTTC. Translated, it gives CASRTSGRALSEQYF.